This T cell receptor (beta chain) comes out of a study of blood T cell repertoires in COVID-19. About the research overall: From the United States, Italy and Spain came samples of acute and convalescent COVID-19. T cells, B-cell-depleted T cells, or PBMCs supplied cDNA or gDNA.

This clone is a singleton in its sample. CDR1 is SGHRS and CDR2 is YFSETQ in the germline V gene. The CDR3 consists of 15 residues. Trimming removed 2 bases from V and 1 base from J, with 13 bases in between. Original processing methods: Estimates of nucleated cell counts were drawn from the amplification of reference gene primers. Sequencing used immunoSEQ multiplex PCR; TCRdb keeps in-frame clones, though not all of them. That table supplies the V and J calls and clone size; D and trimming were determined from the DNA. The sample has 100,000 to 150,000 clones; 88% are singletons. The chain is built from TRBV5-1 and TRBJ2-7; D possibly corresponds to TRBD1 (5 bases). Sequencing was performed on peripheral blood. The source of this sequence is a man between 65 and 80 years old with active COVID-19. CDR3 sequence (DNA): TGCGCCAGCAGCTTAGGGTACACAGGATCCTACGAGCAGTACTTC. It codes for CASSLGYTGSYEQYF.